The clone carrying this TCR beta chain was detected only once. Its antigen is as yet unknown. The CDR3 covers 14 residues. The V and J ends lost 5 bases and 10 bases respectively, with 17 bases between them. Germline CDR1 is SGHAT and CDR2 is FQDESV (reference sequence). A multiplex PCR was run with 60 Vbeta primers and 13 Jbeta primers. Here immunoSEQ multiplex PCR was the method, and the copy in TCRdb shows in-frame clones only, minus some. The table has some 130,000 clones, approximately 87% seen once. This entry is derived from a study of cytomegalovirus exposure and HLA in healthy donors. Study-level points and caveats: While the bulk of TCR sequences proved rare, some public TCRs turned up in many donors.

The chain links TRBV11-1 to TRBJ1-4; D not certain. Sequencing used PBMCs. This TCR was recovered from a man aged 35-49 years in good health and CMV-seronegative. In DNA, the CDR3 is TGTGCCAGCAGCGAACGGAGTAATTCGCGAAAACTGTTTTTT. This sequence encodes CASSERSNSRKLFF.